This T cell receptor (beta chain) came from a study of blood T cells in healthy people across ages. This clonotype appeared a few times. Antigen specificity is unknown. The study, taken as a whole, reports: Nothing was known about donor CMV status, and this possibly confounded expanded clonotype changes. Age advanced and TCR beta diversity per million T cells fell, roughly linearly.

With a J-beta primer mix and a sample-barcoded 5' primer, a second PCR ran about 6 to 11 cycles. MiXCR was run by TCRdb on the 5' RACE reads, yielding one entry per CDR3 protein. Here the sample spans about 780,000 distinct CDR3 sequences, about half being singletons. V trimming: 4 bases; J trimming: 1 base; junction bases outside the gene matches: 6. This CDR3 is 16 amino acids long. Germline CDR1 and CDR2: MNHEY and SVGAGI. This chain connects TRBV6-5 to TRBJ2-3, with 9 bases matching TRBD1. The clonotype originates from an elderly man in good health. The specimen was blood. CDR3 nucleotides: TGTGCCAGCAGTTTCGACAGACAGGGGGGCACAGATACGCAGTATTTT. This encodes CASSFDRQGGTDTQYF.